Listed below are T cell receptor beta chains from one sample, sequenced in a study of T-cell reconstitution after alpha-beta-depleted transplantation in children. MiXCR was run by TCRdb on the PCR reads, yielding one entry per CDR3 protein. The profile covers about a million distinct CDR3 sequences, with less than 30% appearing a single time and about 28% taken by the ten largest. The input for sequencing was PBMCs, mostly from graft donor cells, taken 360 days after TCRalphabeta/CD19-depleted stem cell transplant. These receptors were collected from a boy under three years old who had a stem cell transplant for SCID, so the T cells may come from the graft donor. CDR3s include the opening cysteine and the closing phenylalanine or tryptophan. Each record gives: J gene, V gene, D gene, clone size, CDR3 DNA, CDR3 protein. D genes are given only for firm matches. The size entry is marked missing in some rows and otherwise reads once, few, many or a size class.

>TRBJ2-2|TRBV9|TRBD2|few
TGTGCCAGCAGCGTCGCGGGACTAGGCGTCCCCGGGGAGCTGTTTTTT
CASSVAGLGVPGELFF
>TRBJ2-2|TRBV21-1|NA|NA
TGTGCCAGCAACAGCGGGACTAGGACCACCGGGGAGCTGTTTTTT
CASNSGTRTTGELFF
>TRBJ2-5|TRBV28|TRBD2|few
TGTGCCAGCAGTTTACCGAGAACTAGCGGGGGGTCGCCAAAAGAGACCCAGTACTTC
CASSLPRTSGGSPKETQYF
>TRBJ1-1|TRBV7-2|NA|few
TGTGCCAGCAGCTTAGTTCTGGGCGGAACTGAAGCTTTCTTT
CASSLVLGGTEAFF
>TRBJ2-5|TRBV9|NA|many
TGTGCCAGCAGCCCCGGACGCCCCCAAGAGACCCAGTACTTC
CASSPGRPQETQYF
>TRBJ1-5|TRBV20-1|TRBD1|few
TGCAGTGCTACTCACCTGACAGGGGGCCACTTGACACGGCCCCAGCATTTT
CSATHLTGGHLTRPQHF
>TRBJ2-7|TRBV20-1|NA|NA
TGCAGTGCTCGGGACGGAACCGTATCCTACGAGCAGTACTTC
CSARDGTVSYEQYF
>TRBJ2-2|TRBV13|TRBD2|once
TGTGCCAGCAGCCTAGATGGCGGGGGGGACTACACCGGGGAGCTGTTTTTT
CASSLDGGGDYTGELFF
>TRBJ2-7|TRBV5-5|NA|NA
TGTGCCAGCAGCCAATTCCAAGGATACGAGCAGTACTTC
CASSQFQGYEQYF
>TRBJ2-5|TRBV15|NA|few
TGTGCCACCAGCAGAGGTTCCTTCAAGGGACGGCTCCAAGAGACCCAGTACTTC
CATSRGSFKGRLQETQYF
>TRBJ2-7|TRBV7-9|NA|few
TGTGCCAGCAGCTCCCATTTGGGGACGGTTTCCTACGAGCAGTACTTC
CASSSHLGTVSYEQYF
>TRBJ2-7|TRBV20-1|NA|few
TGCAGTGCCCCCGGGCCCGGTATCCACGAGCAGTACTTC
CSAPGPGIHEQYF
>TRBJ1-1|TRBV25-1|TRBD1|few
TGTGCCAGCTCCCCCGGGACAGGGAAGGGGAACACTGAAGCTTTCTTT
CASSPGTGKGNTEAFF
>TRBJ2-1|TRBV27|NA|few
TGTGCCAGCAGTGAGGTCTCCCCCTTCAATGAGCAGTTCTTC
CASSEVSPFNEQFF
>TRBJ2-3|TRBV9|TRBD2|NA
TGTGCCAGCAGCGTCACTAGCGGGGGCCGCTTCGGGCAGTATTTT
CASSVTSGGRFGQYF
>TRBJ1-1|TRBV5-5|NA|NA
TGTGCCAGCAGCCCTCTGGCTGCCAACACTGAAGCTTTCTTT
CASSPLAANTEAFF
>TRBJ2-3|TRBV2|NA|many
TGTGCCAGCAGCCCAACAGGGCCAGATACGCAGTATTTT
CASSPTGPDTQYF